This T cell receptor (beta chain) was identified during a study of response to subunit inactivated influenza vaccine. Concerning this clonotype itself: Its specificity is unknown.

The CDR3 contains 13 residues. Germline CDR1 and CDR2: SGHTS and YDEGEE. Trimming stripped 4 bases from V and 0 bases from J, with 8 bases between. Via MiXCR, TCRdb re-called the RT-PCR reads, giving one row per CDR3 protein. The profile covers 150,000 or so distinct CDR3 sequences, with about 10% appearing a single time and roughly 33% taken by the ten largest. Study observations and caveats: After each seasonal influenza vaccination, few new T cells are recruited, the authors suggested.

V is TRBV5-8 and J is TRBJ2-7; D not certain. The material sequenced was CD8+ T cells sorted from PBMCs, taken approximately 25 months after vaccination. The source of this sequence is a man aged 50 to 75 who received an inactivated influenza vaccine. The CDR3: CASSPRHSYEQYF. As DNA, the CDR3 is TGTGCCAGCAGCCCCAGACACTCCTACGAGCAGTACTTC.